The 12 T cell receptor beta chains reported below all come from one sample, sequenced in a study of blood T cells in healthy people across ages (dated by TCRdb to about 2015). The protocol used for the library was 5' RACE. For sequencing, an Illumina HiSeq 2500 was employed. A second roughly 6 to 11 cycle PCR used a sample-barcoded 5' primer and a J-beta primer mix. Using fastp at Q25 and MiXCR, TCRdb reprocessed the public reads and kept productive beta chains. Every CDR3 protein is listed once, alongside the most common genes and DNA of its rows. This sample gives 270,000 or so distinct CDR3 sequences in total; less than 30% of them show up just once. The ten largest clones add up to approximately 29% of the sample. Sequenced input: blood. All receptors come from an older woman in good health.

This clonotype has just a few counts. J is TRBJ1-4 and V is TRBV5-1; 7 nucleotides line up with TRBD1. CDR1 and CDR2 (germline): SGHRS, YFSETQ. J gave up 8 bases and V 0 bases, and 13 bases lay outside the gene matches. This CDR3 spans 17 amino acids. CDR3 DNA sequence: TGCGCCAGCAGCTTGGGCATTTCACAGGGGTTACGAGAAAAACTGTTTTTT. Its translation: CASSLGISQGLREKLFF.

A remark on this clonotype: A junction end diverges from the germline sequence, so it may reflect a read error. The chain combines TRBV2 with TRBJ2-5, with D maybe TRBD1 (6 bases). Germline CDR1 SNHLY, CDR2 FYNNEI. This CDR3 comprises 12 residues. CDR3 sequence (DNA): TGTGCCAGCAGTTCCCGCCCCCGGCAGGGGTTCTTC. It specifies CASSSRPRQGFF.

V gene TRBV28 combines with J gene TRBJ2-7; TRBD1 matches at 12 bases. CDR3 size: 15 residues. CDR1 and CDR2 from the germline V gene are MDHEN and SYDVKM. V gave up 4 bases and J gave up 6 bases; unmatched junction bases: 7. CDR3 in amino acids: CASSSGQGALVEQYF. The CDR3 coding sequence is TGTGCCAGCAGTTCGGGACAGGGGGCATTGGTCGAGCAGTACTTC.

CDR3 coding DNA: TGTGCCAGCAGCCCCTGGACTAGCGGGAGCAATGAGCAGTTCTTC. Residues: CASSPWTSGSNEQFF. The chain combines TRBV7-9 with TRBJ2-1, with TRBD2 matching over 13 bases. CDR1 and CDR2 from the germline V gene are SEHNR and FQNEAQ (reference sequence). This CDR3 has 15 amino acids. V shed 5 bases and J 6 bases; nucleotides not matched to a gene: 4.

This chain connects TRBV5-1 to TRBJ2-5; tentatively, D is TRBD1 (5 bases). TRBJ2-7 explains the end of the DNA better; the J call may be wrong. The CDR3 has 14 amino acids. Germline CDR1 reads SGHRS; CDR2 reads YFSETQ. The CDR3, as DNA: TGCGCCAGCTTGGAACAGGCCCCCTCCTACGAGCAGTACTTC. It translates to CASLEQAPSYEQYF.

The CDR3 here is CASSQATGPRAQYF. CDR3 nucleotide sequence: TGTGCCAGCAGCCAAGCGACAGGTCCGAGGGCCCAGTACTTC. This rearrangement joins TRBV14 to TRBJ2-5; D is perhaps TRBD1 (6 bases). Between the trimmed V and J ends, which lost 1 base and 9 bases, there was a span of 15 bases. CDR3 length: 14 amino acids. CDR1 is SGHDN, CDR2 FVKESK, per germline.

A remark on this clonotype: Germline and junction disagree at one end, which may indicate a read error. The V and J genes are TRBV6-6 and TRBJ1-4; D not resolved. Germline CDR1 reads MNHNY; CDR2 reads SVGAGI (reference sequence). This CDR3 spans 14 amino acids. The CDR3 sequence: CASSYLASNEKLFF. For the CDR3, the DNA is TGTGCCAGCAGTTATTTAGCTTCTAACGAAAAACTGTTTTTT.

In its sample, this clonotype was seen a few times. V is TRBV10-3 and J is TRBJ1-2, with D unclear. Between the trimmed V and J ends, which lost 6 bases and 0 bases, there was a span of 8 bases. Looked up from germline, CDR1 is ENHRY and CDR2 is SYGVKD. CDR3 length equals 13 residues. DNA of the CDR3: TGTGCCATCAGGAAAGACGCTAACTATGGCTACACCTTC. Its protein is CAIRKDANYGYTF.

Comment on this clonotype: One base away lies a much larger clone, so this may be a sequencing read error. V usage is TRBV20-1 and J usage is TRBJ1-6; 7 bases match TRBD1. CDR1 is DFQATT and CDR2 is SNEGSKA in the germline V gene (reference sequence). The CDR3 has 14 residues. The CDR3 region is CSAWDRAYNPPLHF. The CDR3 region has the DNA TGCAGTGCATGGGACAGAGCCTATAATCCACCCCTCCACTTT.

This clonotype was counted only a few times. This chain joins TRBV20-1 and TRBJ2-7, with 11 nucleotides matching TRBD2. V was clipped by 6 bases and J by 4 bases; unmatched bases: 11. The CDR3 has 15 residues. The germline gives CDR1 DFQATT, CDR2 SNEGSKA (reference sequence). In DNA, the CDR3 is TGCAGTGCGGAGCCGGGACTAGCGGCCGAATACGAGCAGTACTTC. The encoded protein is CSAEPGLAAEYEQYF.

The CDR3 DNA is TGCAGCGTACCGGAGGGAGGCGAGCAGTACTTC. Amino acid sequence: CSVPEGGEQYF. This chain links TRBV29-1 with TRBJ2-7; tentatively, D is TRBD2 (6 bases). Per the germline V gene, CDR1 is SQVTM and CDR2 is ANQGSEA. The CDR3 sequence is 11 residues long. The V end was cut by 6 bases, the J end by 6 bases, with 12 bases between.

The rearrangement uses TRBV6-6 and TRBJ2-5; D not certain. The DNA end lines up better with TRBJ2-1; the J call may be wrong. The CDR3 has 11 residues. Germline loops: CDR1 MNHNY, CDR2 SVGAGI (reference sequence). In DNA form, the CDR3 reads TGTGCCAGTATGACTGCCGGTGAGCAGTTCTTC. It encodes CASMTAGEQFF.